The source of this T cell receptor (beta chain) is a study of cytomegalovirus exposure and HLA in healthy donors. Comments on this clone: Its antigen is still unknown.

Whole-study findings and limits: Previously analyzed data showed that most TCR beta V segments were productive at a frequency of about 90% or about 30%. Evidence from a later analysis indicated that most CMV-associated TCR beta chains looked HLA-restricted. CMV serostatus was the sole immune exposure data available.

PCR amplification relied on 60 Vbeta primers (plus 13 Jbeta primers). The protocol was immunoSEQ multiplex PCR, while the TCRdb copy is restricted to in-frame clones and leaves out a portion. The data contain about 170,000 clones, more than 65% of them singletons. CDR1 and CDR2 from the germline V gene are MNHNS and SASEGT. The ends were cut back, 5 bases at V and 5 bases at J, with 12 bases in the middle. The CDR3 sequence is 13 residues long. The clonotype originates from a male donor in good health and CMV-seronegative. Sequencing was done on a sample of PBMCs. This chain connects TRBV6-1 to TRBJ1-1; D is uncertain. This CDR3 is CASSKLDTTEAFF. CDR3 in DNA: TGTGCCAGCAGTAAATTAGACACAACTGAAGCTTTCTTT.